Detailed here is one T cell receptor beta chain. Its antigen is unknown. This sample is drawn from a study of T cells expressing NK-cell markers. Study context: The study sequenced eight donors, seven HCMV-seropositive and one seronegative.

In germline, CDR1 is SNHLY, CDR2 FYNNEI. This CDR3 is built from 14 residues. Findings of the study overall: Researchers report these clonotypes also headed the CD3+CD56-NKG2C+ fraction in a few donors. HCMV specificity of the expanded NKG2C+ T cell clones was not established.

As the method of synthesis, 5'RACE template switching with UMIs yielded TCR beta cDNA. TCRdb reworked the 5' RACE reads into one entry per CDR3 protein, no DNA. This sample's table reports approximately 150,000 distinct CDR3 sequences. The sample consisted of blood T cells: a sorted CD56 or NKG2C T cell subset, CD4+ or CD8+ T cells, or bulk PBMC T cells (not recorded which). This TCR came from a man between 18 and 29 years old in good health. This chain uses TRBV2 with TRBJ2-4; checking the TCRdb D call of TRBD1 is not possible without DNA. CDR3 sequence reads: CASSDGRRPDIQYF.